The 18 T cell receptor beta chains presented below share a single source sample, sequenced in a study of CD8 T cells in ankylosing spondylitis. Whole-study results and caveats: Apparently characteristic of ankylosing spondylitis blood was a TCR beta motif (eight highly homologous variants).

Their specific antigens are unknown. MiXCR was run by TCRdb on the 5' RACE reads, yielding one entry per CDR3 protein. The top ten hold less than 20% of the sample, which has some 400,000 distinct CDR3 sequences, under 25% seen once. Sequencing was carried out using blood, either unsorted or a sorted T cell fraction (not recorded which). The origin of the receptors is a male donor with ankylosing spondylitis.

The CDR3 DNA reads TGCGCCAGCAGCCAAGAGGTGGGAACAACCTACAATGAGCAGTTCTTC. It specifies CASSQEVGTTYNEQFF. The gene calls are TRBV4-1 and TRBJ2-1; D ambiguous. Trimming cost V 0 bases and J 2 bases, with 11 bases left between them. The germline V gene encodes CDR1 MGHRA and CDR2 YSYEKL. The CDR3 contains 16 residues.

The CDR3 bases are TGTGCCAGCAAAAAAACAGGGCAAGAGACCCAGTACTTC. It encodes CASKKTGQETQYF. This chain uses TRBV6-1 with TRBJ2-5; TRBD1 is a possible D gene (6 bases). V was pared by 7 bases and J by 2 bases, with 11 bases between. Per the germline V gene, CDR1 is MNHNS and CDR2 is SASEGT. The CDR3 sequence is 13 residues long.

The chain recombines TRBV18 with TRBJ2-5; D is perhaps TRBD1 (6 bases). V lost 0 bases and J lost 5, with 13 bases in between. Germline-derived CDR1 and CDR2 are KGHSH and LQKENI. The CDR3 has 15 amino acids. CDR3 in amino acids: CASSPPQGWLETQYF. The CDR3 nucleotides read TGTGCCAGCTCACCACCACAGGGTTGGTTGGAGACCCAGTACTTC.

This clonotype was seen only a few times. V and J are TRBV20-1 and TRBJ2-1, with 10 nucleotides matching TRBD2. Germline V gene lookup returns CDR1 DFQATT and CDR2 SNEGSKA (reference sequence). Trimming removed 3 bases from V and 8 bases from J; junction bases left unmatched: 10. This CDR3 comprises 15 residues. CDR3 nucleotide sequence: TGCAGTGCTAGGAGGCTAAGCGGGAGGGTAGATGAGCAGTTCTTC. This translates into CSARRLSGRVDEQFF.

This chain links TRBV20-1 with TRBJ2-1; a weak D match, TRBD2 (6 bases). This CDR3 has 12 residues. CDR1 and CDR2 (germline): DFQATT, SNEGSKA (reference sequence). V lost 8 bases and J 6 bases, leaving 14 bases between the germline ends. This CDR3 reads CSTPGLFNEQFF. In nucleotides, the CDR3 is TGCAGTACTCCGGGACTCTTCAATGAGCAGTTCTTC.

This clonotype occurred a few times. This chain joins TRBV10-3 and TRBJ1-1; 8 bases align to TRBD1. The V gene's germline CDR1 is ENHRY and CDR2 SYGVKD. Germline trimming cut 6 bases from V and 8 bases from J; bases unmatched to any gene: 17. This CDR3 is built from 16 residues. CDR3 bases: TGTGCCATCAGAGAGGGCAGGACAGGGAACACCGCGGAAGCTTTCTTT. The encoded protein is CAIREGRTGNTAEAFF.

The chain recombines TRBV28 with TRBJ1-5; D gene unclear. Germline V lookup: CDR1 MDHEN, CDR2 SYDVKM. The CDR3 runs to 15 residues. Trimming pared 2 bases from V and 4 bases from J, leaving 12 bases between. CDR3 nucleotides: TGTGCCAGCAGTTTACGCAGTCCTACTAATCAGCCCCAGCATTTT. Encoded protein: CASSLRSPTNQPQHF.

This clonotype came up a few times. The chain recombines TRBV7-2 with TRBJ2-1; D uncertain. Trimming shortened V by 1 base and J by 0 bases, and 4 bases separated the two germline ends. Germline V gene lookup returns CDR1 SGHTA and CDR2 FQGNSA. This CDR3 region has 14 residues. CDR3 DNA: TGTGCCAGCAGCTTAGTCCGCTCCTACAATGAGCAGTTCTTC. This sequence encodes CASSLVRSYNEQFF.

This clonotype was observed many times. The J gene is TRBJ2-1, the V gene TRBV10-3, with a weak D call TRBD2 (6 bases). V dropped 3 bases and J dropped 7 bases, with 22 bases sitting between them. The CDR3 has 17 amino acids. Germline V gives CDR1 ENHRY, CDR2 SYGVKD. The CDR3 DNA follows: TGTGCCATCAGTGAAGGGGACGGAGGGCGTGCCCTAAATGAGCAGTTCTTC. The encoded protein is CAISEGDGGRALNEQFF.

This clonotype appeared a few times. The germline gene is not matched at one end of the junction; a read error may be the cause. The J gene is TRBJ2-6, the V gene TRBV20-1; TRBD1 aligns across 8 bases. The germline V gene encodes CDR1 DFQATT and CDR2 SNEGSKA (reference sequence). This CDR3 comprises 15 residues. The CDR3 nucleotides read TGCAGTGCTAGCCAGGGGGCGACTGGGGCCAGCGTCCTGACTTTC. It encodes CSASQGATGASVLTF.

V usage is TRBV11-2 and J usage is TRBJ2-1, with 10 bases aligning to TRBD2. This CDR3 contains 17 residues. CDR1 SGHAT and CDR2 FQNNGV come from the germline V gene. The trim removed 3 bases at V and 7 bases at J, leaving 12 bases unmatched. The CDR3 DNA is TGTGCCAGCAGCTTCCGAAGCGGGAGGGTATCAGGAAATGAGCAGTTCTTC. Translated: CASSFRSGRVSGNEQFF.

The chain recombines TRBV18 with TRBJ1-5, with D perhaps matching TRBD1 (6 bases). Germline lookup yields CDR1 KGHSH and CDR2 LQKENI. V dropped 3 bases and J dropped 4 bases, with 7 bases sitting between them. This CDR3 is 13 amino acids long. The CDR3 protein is CASSPDRNQPQHF. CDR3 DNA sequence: TGTGCCAGCTCACCGGACAGAAATCAGCCCCAGCATTTT.

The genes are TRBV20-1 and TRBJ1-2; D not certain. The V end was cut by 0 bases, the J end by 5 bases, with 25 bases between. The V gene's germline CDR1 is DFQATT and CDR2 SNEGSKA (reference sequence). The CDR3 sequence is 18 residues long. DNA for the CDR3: TGCAGTGCTAGAGATTTGGGCAGGAAAGCCCCTCCACCGTATGGCTACACCTTC. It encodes CSARDLGRKAPPPYGYTF.

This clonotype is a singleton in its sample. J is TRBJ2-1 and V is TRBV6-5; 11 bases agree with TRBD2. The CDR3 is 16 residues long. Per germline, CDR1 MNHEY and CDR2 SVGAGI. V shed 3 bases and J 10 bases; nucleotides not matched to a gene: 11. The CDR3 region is CASSYSPSGRSGEQFF. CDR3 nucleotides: TGTGCCAGCAGTTATTCCCCTAGCGGGAGGAGCGGAGAGCAGTTCTTC.

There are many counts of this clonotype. The CDR3 sequence: CASGIQGVRFF. The CDR3 DNA follows: TGTGCCAGCGGAATCCAGGGGGTTCGGTTCTTC. The chain has TRBV12-3 or TRBV12-4 and TRBJ2-1; TRBD1 matches at 7 bases. V was clipped by 8 bases and J by 15 bases; unmatched bases: 10. CDR3 length: 11 residues.

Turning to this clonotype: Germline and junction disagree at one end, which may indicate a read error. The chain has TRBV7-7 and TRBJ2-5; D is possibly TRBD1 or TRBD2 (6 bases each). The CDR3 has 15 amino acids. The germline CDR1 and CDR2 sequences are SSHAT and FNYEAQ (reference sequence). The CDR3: CASSLGGTSIETQYF. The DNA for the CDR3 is TGTGCTAGCAGCTTAGGGGGGACAAGTATAGAGACCCAGTACTTC.

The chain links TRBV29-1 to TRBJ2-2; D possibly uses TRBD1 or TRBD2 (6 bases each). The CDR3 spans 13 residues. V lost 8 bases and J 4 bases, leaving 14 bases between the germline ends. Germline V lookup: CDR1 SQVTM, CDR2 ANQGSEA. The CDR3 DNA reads TGCAGCACCAAGGGGGGTCCCACCGGGGAGCTGTTTTTT. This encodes CSTKGGPTGELFF.

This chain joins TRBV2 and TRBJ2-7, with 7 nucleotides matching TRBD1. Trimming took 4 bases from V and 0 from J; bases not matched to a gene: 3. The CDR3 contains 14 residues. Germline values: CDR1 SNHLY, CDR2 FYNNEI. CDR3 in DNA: TGTGCCAGCAGTGGGGACAGTAACTCCTACGAGCAGTACTTC. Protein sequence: CASSGDSNSYEQYF.